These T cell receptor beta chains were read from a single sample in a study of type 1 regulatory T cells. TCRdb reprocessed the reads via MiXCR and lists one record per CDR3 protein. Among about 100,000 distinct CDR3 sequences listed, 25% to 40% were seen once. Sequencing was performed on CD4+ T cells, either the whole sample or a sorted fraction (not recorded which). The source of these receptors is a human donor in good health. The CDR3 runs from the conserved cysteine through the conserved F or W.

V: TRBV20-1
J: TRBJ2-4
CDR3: CSASLPRGRNIQYF

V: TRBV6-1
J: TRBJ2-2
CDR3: CASNLGLNTGELFF

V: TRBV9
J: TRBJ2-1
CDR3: CASSVGLHYNEQFF

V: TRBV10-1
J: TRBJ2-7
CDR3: CASNVVAGGEQYF

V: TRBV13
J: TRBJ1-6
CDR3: CASSLGAGSYNSPLHF

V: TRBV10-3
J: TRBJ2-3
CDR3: CAIRGEGTDTQYF

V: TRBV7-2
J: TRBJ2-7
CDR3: CASSLASTQGAYEQYF

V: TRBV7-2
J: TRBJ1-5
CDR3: CASSNSMTPQHF

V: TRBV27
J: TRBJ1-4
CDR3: CASSIGGVAEKLFF

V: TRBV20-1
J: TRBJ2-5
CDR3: CSVRSAGQETQYF

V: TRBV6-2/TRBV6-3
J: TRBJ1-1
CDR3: CASSRQGSSTEAFF

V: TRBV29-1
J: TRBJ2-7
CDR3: CSEFPGQGSYEQYF

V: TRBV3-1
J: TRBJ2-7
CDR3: CASSLQGGSSYEQYF

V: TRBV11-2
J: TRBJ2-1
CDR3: CASSLVQGNEQFF

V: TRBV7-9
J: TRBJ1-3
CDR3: CASSLGQETRSGNTIYF

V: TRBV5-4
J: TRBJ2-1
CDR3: CASRGSSWDEQFF

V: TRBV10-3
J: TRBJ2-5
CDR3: CAISARQNQETQYF

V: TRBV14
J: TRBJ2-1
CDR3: CASSRQGLAGGPGEQFF

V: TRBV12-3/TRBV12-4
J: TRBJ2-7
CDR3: CASTEPAGYEQYF

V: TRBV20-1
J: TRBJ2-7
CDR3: CSAAKVAGDLTSYEQYF

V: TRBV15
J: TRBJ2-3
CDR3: CATSRQLATDTQYF

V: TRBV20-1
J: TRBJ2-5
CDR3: CSAKGGGETQYF

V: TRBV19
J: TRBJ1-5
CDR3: CASSIWTPPNQPQHF

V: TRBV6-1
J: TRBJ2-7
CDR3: CASSKQNPGTDSSYEQYF

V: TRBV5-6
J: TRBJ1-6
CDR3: CASSWDRDGNSPLHF

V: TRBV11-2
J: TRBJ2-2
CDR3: CASSLGGRGTGELFF

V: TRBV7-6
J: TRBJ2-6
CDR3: CASSLTPGGGSSGANVLTF

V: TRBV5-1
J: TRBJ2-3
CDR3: CASSLRGAGGDTQYF

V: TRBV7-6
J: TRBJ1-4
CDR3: CASSLRLPNTNEKLFF

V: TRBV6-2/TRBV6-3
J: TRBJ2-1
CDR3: CASRGTSGYNEQFF

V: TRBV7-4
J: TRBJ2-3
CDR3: CASRKFQYF

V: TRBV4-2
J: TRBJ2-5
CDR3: CASSQGLGQGPQETQYF

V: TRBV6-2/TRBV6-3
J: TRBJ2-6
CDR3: CASSTSGRAAGANVLTF

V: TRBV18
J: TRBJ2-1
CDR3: CASSPGMGGYDYNEQFF

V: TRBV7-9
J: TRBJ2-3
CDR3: CASSSNTKGWDTQYF

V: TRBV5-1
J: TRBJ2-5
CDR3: CASSLAALETQYF

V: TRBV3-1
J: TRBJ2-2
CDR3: CASSQEAGGPANTGELFF